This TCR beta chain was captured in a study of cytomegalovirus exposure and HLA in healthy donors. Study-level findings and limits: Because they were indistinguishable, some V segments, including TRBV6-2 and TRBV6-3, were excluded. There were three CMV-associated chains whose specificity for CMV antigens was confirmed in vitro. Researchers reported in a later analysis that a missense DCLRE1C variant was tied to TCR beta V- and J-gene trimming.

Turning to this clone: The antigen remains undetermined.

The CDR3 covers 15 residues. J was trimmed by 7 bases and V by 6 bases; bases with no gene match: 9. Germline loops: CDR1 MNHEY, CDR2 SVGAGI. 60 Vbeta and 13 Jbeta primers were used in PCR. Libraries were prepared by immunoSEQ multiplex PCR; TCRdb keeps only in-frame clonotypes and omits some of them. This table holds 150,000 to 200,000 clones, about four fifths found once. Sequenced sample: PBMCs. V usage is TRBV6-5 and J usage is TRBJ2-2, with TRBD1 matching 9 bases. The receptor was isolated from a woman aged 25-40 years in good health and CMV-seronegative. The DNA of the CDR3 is TGTGCCAGCAGACCCCCCGGGACAGGGTACGGGGAGCTGTTTTTT. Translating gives CASRPPGTGYGELFF.